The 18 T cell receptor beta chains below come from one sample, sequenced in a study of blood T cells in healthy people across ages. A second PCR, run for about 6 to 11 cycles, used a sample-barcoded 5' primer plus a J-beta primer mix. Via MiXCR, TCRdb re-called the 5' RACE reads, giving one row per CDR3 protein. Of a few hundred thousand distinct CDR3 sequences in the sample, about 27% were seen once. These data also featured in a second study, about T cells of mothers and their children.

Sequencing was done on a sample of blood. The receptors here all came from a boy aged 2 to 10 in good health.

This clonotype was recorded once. CDR3 loop: CSVVPFAGPVTEAFF. The CDR3 DNA is TGCAGCGTGGTCCCCTTTGCGGGGCCCGTGACTGAAGCTTTCTTT. The chain combines TRBV29-1 with TRBJ1-1; maybe TRBD1 (5 bases). Looked up from germline, CDR1 is SQVTM and CDR2 is ANQGSEA. Trimming took 6 bases from V and 5 from J, leaving 22 bases between them. The CDR3 totals 15 residues.

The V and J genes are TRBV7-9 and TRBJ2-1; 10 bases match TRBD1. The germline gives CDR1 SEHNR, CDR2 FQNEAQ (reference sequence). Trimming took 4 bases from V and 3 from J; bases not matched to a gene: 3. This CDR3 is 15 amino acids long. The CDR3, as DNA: TGTGCCAGCAGCTACCGGGACAGGGGCTACAATGAGCAGTTCTTC. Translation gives CASSYRDRGYNEQFF.

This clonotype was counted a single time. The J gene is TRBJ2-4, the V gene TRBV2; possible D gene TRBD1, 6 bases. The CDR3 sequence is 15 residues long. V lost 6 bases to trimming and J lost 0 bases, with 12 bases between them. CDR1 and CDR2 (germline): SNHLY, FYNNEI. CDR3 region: CASRPTGRAKNIQYF. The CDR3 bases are TGTGCCAGCAGGCCCACAGGGAGAGCCAAAAACATTCAGTACTTC.

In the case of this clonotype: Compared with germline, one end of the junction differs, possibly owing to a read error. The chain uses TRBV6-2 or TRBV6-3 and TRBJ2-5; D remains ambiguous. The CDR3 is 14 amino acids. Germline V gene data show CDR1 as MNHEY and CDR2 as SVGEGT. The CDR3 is CVSNSPDGRETQYF. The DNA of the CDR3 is TGTGTCAGCAACTCACCGGACGGACGGGAGACCCAGTACTTC.

CDR3 DNA sequence: TGTGCCAGCAGTCCCGGGGACAGAACCTTCGTGAGCTATGGCTACACCTTC. This sequence encodes CASSPGDRTFVSYGYTF. This chain joins TRBV12-3 or TRBV12-4 and TRBJ1-2; 7 bases line up with TRBD1. CDR3 size: 17 residues. V lost 5 bases to trimming and J lost 4 bases; unmatched junction nucleotides: 16.

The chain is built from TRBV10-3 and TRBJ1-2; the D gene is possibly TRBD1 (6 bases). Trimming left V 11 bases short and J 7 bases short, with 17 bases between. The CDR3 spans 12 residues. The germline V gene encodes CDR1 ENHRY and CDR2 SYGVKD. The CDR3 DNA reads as TGTGCCGCCACCACGGGGGCCGCTGGCTACACCTTC. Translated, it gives CAATTGAAGYTF.

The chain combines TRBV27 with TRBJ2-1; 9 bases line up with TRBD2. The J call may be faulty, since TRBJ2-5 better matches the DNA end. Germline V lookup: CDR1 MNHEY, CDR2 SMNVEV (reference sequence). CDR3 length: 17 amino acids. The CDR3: CASSLAASASGEETQYF. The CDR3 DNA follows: TGTGCCAGCAGTTTAGCCGCCTCGGCTAGCGGGGAAGAGACCCAGTACTTC.

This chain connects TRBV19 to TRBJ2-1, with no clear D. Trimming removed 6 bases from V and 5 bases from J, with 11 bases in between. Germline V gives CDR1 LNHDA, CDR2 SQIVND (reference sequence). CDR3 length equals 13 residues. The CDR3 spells CASSRNRDNEQFF. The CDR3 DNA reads TGTGCCAGTAGCCGCAATAGGGACAATGAGCAGTTCTTC.

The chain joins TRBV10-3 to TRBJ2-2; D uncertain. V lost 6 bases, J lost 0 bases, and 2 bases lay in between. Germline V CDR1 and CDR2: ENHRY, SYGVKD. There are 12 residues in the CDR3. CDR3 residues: CAIRTNTGELFF. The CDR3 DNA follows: TGTGCCATCAGAACGAACACCGGGGAGCTGTTTTTT.

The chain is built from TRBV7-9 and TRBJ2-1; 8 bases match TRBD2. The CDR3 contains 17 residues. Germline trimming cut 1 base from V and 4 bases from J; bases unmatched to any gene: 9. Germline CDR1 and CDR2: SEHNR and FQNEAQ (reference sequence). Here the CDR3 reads CASSLVSGAMLYNEQFF. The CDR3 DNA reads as TGTGCCAGCAGCTTAGTTAGCGGGGCAATGCTTTACAATGAGCAGTTCTTC. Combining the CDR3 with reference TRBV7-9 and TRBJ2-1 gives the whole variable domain DTGVSQNPRHKITKRGQNVTFRCDPISEHNRLYWYRQTLGQGPEFLTYFQNEAQLEKSRLLSDRFSAERPKGSFSTLEIQRTEQGDSAMYLCASSLVSGAMLYNEQFFGPGTRLTVL.

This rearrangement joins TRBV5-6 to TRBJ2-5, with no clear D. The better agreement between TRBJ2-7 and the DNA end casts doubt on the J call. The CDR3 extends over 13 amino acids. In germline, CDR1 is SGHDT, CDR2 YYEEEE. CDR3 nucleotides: TGTGCCAGCACCTGGAACGGAAAATACGAGCAGTACTTC. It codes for CASTWNGKYEQYF.

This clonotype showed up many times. The CDR3 here is CASILQPGENTEAFF. The CDR3 region has the DNA TGTGCCAGCATCCTCCAACCGGGAGAGAACACTGAAGCTTTCTTT. This chain links TRBV12-3 or TRBV12-4 with TRBJ1-1; D is uncertain. V was clipped by 7 bases and J by 1 base, with 16 bases between them. This CDR3 spans 15 amino acids.

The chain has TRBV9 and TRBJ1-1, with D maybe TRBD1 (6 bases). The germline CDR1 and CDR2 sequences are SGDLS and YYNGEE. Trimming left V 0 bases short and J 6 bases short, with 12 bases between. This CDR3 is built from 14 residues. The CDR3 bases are TGTGCCAGCAGCGTAGGGATGGGGGCCCCTGAAGCTTTCTTT. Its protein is CASSVGMGAPEAFF.

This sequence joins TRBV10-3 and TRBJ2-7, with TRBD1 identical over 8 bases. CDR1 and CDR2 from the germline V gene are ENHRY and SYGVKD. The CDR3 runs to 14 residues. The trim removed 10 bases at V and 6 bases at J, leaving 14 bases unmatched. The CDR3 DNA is TGTGCCACCAAAATCCGGGACAGGAGTGGCGAGCAGTACTTC. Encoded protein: CATKIRDRSGEQYF.

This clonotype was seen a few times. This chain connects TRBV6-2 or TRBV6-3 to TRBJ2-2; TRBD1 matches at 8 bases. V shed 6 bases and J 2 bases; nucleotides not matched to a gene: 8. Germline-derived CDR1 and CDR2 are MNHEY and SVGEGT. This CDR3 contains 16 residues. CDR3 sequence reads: CASSRGTGFNTGELFF. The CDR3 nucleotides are TGTGCCAGCAGCCGAGGGACAGGTTTTAACACCGGGGAGCTGTTTTTT.

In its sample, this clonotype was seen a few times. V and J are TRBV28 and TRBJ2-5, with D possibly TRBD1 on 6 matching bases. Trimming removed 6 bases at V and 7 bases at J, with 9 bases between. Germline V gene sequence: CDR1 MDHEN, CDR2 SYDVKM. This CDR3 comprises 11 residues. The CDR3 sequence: CASRETGTQYF. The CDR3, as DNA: TGTGCCAGCAGGGAGACAGGGACCCAGTACTTC.

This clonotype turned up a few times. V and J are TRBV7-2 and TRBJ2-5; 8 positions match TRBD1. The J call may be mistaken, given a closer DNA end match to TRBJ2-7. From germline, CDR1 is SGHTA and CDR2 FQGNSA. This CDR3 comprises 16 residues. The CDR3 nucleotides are TGTGCCAGCAGCCTCTATTCGGGACAGGAGACCTACGAGCAGTACTTC. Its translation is CASSLYSGQETYEQYF.

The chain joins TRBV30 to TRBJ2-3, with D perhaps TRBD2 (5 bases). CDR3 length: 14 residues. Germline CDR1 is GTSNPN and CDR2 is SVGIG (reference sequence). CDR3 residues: CAADTGGPTDTQYF. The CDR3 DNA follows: TGTGCAGCAGATACTGGAGGACCCACAGATACGCAGTATTTT.